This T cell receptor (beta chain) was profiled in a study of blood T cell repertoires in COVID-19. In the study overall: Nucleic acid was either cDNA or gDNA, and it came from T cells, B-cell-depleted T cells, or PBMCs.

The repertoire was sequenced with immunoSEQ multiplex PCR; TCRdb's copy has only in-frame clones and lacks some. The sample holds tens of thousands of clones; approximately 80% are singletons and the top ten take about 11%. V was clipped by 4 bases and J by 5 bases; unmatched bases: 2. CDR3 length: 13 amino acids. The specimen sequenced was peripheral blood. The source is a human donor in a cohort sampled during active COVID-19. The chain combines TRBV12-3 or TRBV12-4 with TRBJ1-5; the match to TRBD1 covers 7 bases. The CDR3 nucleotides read TGTGCCAGCAGTTGGGGACAGTATCAGCCCCAGCATTTT. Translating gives CASSWGQYQPQHF.